This TCR beta chain derives from a study of response to subunit inactivated influenza vaccine. Broader study findings: It was suggested by the authors that few new T cells are recruited by each seasonal influenza vaccination.

TCRdb used MiXCR to reprocess the RT-PCR reads, holding one entry per CDR3 protein. The sample contains approximately 570,000 distinct CDR3 sequences, less than 10% of which appear only once. Regarding this clonotype: The antigen remains unidentified.

This material consisted of PBMCs from blood, taken about 23 months after vaccination. This receptor was obtained from a man aged 50-75 years who received an inactivated influenza vaccine.

The CDR3 DNA is TGTGCCAGCAGCTCTTTGGGGGAGCAAATCGCAGATACGCAGTATTTT. Translating it yields CASSSLGEQIADTQYF. This chain connects TRBV7-9 to TRBJ2-3, with D perhaps being TRBD1 or TRBD2 (5 bases each). Looked up from germline, CDR1 is SEHNR and CDR2 is FQNEAQ (reference sequence). Trimming shortened V by 4 bases and J by 4 bases, and 18 bases separated the two germline ends. The CDR3 contains 16 residues.